This entry lists 10 T cell receptor beta chains sequenced from one sample in a study of CD8 T cells in ankylosing spondylitis. TCRdb reprocessed the 5' RACE reads via MiXCR and lists one record per CDR3 protein. Of about 360,000 distinct CDR3 sequences in the sample, roughly 22% were seen once. Sequencing used blood, either unsorted or a sorted T cell fraction (not recorded which). All receptors come from a male donor with ankylosing spondylitis or in good health (not recorded which).

In this sample, this clonotype turned up a few times. This chain joins TRBV15 and TRBJ1-1; perhaps TRBD1 as D (5 bases). V was trimmed by 0 bases and J by 7 bases, leaving 15 bases between them. The V gene's germline CDR1 is LNHNV and CDR2 YYDKDF (reference sequence). The CDR3 is 15 residues long. The chain's CDR3 is CATSRDHLLGDEAFF. The CDR3 bases are TGTGCCACCAGCAGAGATCACTTGTTGGGGGATGAAGCTTTCTTT.

This rearrangement joins TRBV21-1 to TRBJ2-7; TRBD1 is the table's D call and was not checked against the DNA. TRBV21-1 is a recognized pseudogene. There are 16 residues in the CDR3. DNA of the CDR3: TGTGCCAGCAGCAAAGGGGCGGGGAATCTAAGAAACGAGCAGTACTTC. Protein: CASSKGAGNLRNEQYF.

V gene TRBV30 combines with J gene TRBJ2-7; possibly TRBD2 for D (5 bases). Trimming took off 3 bases at V and 6 bases at J, with 12 bases between the two ends. In germline, CDR1 is GTSNPN, CDR2 SVGIG (reference sequence). The CDR3 covers 12 residues. CDR3 amino acids: CAWSGIHGEQYF. DNA for the CDR3: TGTGCCTGGAGCGGGATTCATGGCGAGCAGTACTTC.

The sample holds a few counts of this clonotype. This chain uses TRBV12-5 with TRBJ2-1; 11 bases fit TRBD1. The J segment lost 2 bases and the V segment lost 6 bases, leaving 3 bases of the junction unmatched. The CDR3 extends over 15 amino acids. Germline V gene data show CDR1 as LGHNT and CDR2 as FRNRAP. CDR3 sequence reads: CASGPGQGAYNEQFF. The CDR3 DNA reads TGTGCTAGTGGGCCGGGACAGGGGGCCTACAATGAGCAGTTCTTC.

This clonotype was seen a few times. The chain has TRBV5-5 and TRBJ2-7, with 8 positions matching TRBD1. V shed 2 bases, J shed 1 base, and the junction held 5 bases outside the gene matches. CDR1 and CDR2 from the germline V gene are SGHKS and YYEKEE (reference sequence). The CDR3 loop spans 15 amino acids. In DNA form, the CDR3 reads TGTGCCAGCAGCTTCCGGGACAGGACGTCCTACGAGCAGTACTTC. Its translation: CASSFRDRTSYEQYF.

The CDR3 spells CASSQEFRQTGELFF. CDR3 DNA: TGTGCCAGCAGCCAAGAGTTCAGGCAGACCGGGGAGCTGTTTTTT. The chain couples TRBV4-2 to TRBJ2-2; D is unclear. From germline, CDR1 is LGHNA and CDR2 YNFKEQ. The CDR3 has 15 amino acids. The V end lost 0 bases, the J end lost 5 bases, and 10 bases lay between the germline ends.

The chain joins TRBV7-6 to TRBJ1-5; D is unresolved. V gave up 5 bases and J gave up 5 bases, with 10 bases separating them. Germline values: CDR1 SGHVS, CDR2 FNYEAQ. There are 13 residues in the CDR3. CDR3 protein: CASSLGPYQPQHF. In DNA form, the CDR3 reads TGTGCCAGCAGCCTCGGACCTTATCAGCCCCAGCATTTT. The full variable domain, completed using reference TRBV7-6 and TRBJ1-5, is GAGVSQSPRYKVTKRGQDVALRCDPISGHVSLYWYRQALGQGPEFLTYFNYEAQQDKSGLPNDRFSAERPEGSISTLTIQRTEQRDSAMYRCASSLGPYQPQHFGDGTRLSIL.

The J gene is TRBJ2-1, the V gene TRBV4-2; no clear D. Trimming shortened V by 1 base and J by 6 bases, and 4 bases separated the two germline ends. This CDR3 has 12 residues. In germline, CDR1 is LGHNA, CDR2 YNFKEQ. The CDR3 coding sequence is TGTGCCAGCAGCCAAGCCCTCAATGAGCAGTTCTTC. As protein: CASSQALNEQFF.

The chain employs TRBV14 and TRBJ1-1; TRBD1 might be the D (5 bases). The ends were cut back, 2 bases at V and 4 bases at J, with 11 bases in the middle. The CDR3 runs to 14 residues. Germline loops: CDR1 SGHDN, CDR2 FVKESK. Here the CDR3 DNA reads TGTGCCAGCAGCCAATCGGTTGGGGGCACTGAAGCTTTCTTT. Residues: CASSQSVGGTEAFF.

This clonotype was recorded at least ten times. CDR3 nucleotides: TGCAGCGTCGACCCTACCGGAGCGGGGGCGTCCTTCACAGATACGCAGTATTTT. Translated, it gives CSVDPTGAGASFTDTQYF. The genes are TRBV29-1 and TRBJ2-3, with TRBD2 matching 8 bases. The CDR3 is 18 residues long. CDR1 and CDR2 (germline): SQVTM, ANQGSEA. Trimming cost V 6 bases and J 2 bases; bases outside gene matches: 19.